The source of this T cell receptor beta chain is a study of post-analysis software for immune sequencing data. Points from the study as a whole: With TRBV5-6, TRBV5-1 and TRBV20-1 included, about five TRBV segments were more frequent in patients than in controls.

Presence of unique molecular identifiers characterized the TCR beta cDNA libraries. TCRdb redid the calling of the PCR reads with MiXCR, one entry per CDR3 protein. The data show 700,000 to 900,000 distinct CDR3 sequences, roughly 46% seen once. This CDR3 spans 15 amino acids. CDR1 and CDR2 from the germline V gene are MNHEY and SMNVEV (reference sequence). V was trimmed by 2 bases and J by 2 bases, leaving 11 bases between them. About this clonotype: Its antigen is currently unknown.

The rearrangement links TRBV27 to TRBJ2-3, with D possibly being TRBD1 (5 bases). The receptor was derived from a girl aged 5-17 years with multiple sclerosis. Material: blood. The CDR3 DNA sequence: TGTGCCAGCAGTTTACAAGGGGTCCCCACAGATACGCAGTATTTT. Translating gives CASSLQGVPTDTQYF.